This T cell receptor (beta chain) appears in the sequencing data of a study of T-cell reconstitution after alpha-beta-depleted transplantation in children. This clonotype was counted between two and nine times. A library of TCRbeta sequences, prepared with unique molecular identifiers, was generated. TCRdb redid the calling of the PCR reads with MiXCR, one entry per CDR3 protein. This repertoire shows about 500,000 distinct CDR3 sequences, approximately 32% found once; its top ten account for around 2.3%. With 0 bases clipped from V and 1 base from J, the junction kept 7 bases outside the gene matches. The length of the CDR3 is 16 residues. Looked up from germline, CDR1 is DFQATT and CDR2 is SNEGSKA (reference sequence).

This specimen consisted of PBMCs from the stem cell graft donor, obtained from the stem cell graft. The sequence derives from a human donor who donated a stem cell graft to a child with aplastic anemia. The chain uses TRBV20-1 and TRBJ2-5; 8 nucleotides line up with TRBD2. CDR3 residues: CSARDKLAVGQETQYF. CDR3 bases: TGCAGTGCTAGAGATAAACTAGCGGTGGGCCAAGAGACCCAGTACTTC.